The source of this T cell receptor (beta chain) is a study of T cells in Graves' hyperthyroidism and ophthalmopathy. About the study: The initial diagnosis was the point when peripheral blood was collected, ahead of any treatment. Study-wide findings and caveats: The model foresaw ophthalmopathy a median around 6.4 months prior to onset.

The CDR3 is 12 amino acids. The junction had 3 bases not matched to a gene; V was cut back by 7 bases and J by 4 bases. Germline CDR1 is SEHNR and CDR2 is FQNEAQ (reference sequence). This clonotype was seen a handful of times. Antigen unknown. Amplification of TCR beta CDR3 regions was performed using RNA transcripts as template. Initially, a first-round RT-PCR of the TCR CDR3 employed the HTBI primer set. In TCRdb, the multiplex PCR reads were re-called with MiXCR into one record per CDR3 protein. The profile covers about 200,000 distinct CDR3 sequences, with approximately 20% appearing a single time and about 41% taken by the ten largest. Clinical symptoms, serum thyroxine and TRAb, thyroid ultrasound and orbital computed tomography were used for the diagnoses.

The rearrangement links TRBV7-9 to TRBJ1-1; 7 nucleotides agree with TRBD1. This TCR was sampled from a man in his forties with Graves' hyperthyroidism. Source material: blood. The CDR3 sequence is CASTTGPTEAFF. CDR3 coding DNA: TGTGCCAGCACGACAGGGCCCACTGAAGCTTTCTTT.